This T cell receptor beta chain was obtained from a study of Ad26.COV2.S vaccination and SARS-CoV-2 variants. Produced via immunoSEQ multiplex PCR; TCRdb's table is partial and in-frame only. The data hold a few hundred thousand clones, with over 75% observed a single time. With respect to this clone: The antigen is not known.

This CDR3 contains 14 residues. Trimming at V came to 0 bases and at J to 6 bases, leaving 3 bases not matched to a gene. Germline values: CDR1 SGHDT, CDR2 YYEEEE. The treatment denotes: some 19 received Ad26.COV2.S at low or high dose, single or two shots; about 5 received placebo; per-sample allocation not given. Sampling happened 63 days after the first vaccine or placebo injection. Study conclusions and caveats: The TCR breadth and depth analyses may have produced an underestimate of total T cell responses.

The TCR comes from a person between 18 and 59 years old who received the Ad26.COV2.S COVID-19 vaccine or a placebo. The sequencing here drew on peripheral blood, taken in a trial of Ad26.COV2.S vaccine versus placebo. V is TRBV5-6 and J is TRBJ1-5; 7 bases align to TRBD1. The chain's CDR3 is CASSLGQGVQPQHF. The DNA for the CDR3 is TGTGCCAGCAGCTTGGGACAGGGTGTTCAGCCCCAGCATTTT.